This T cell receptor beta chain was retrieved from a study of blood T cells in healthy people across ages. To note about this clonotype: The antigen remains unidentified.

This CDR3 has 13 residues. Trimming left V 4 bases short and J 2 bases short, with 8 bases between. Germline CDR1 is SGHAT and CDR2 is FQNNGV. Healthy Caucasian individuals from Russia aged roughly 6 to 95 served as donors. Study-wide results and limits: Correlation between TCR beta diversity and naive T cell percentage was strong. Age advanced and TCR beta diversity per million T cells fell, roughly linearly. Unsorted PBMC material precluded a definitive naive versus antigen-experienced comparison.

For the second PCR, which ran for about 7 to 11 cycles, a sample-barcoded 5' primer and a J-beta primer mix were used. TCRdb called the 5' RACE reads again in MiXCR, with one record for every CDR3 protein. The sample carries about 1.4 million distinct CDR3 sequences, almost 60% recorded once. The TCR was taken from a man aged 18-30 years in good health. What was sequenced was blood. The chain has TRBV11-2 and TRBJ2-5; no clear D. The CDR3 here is CASSSFEQETQYF. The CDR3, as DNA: TGTGCCAGCAGCTCCTTCGAGCAAGAGACCCAGTACTTC.